These T cell receptor beta chains were read from a single sample in a study of blood T cells in healthy people across ages. TCRdb reanalysed the 5' RACE reads using MiXCR and keeps one entry per CDR3 protein. Of about 1 million distinct CDR3 sequences listed, under 45% are singletons. The sequencing sample was made of blood. These receptors were taken from a woman aged 60 to 75 in good health. CDR3s include the opening cysteine and the closing phenylalanine or tryptophan. A D gene is named only where the DNA matches it firmly. For some rows the clone size is stated as once, few or many, or as a class when expanded; others skip it.

cdr3_aa: CSQSSGGGYTF
cdr3_nt: TGCAGCCAATCCTCAGGGGGTGGCTACACCTTC
v_call: TRBV29-1
j_call: TRBJ1-2
d_call: TRBD1
cdr3_length: 11
clone_size: -

cdr3_aa: CASSQGGPTTLSYEQYF
cdr3_nt: TGTGCCAGCAGCCAAGGGGGTCCCACGACTCTCTCCTACGAGCAGTACTTC
v_call: TRBV14
j_call: TRBJ2-7
d_call: -
cdr3_length: 17
clone_size: once

cdr3_aa: CSVEFRDRGRDEQYF
cdr3_nt: TGCAGCGTTGAATTCCGGGACAGGGGGCGGGACGAGCAGTACTTC
v_call: TRBV29-1
j_call: TRBJ2-7
d_call: TRBD1
cdr3_length: 15
clone_size: few

cdr3_aa: CSTSQGRTDTQYF
cdr3_nt: TGCAGCACTTCACAGGGTAGGACAGATACGCAGTATTTT
v_call: TRBV29-1
j_call: TRBJ2-3
d_call: -
cdr3_length: 13
clone_size: many

cdr3_aa: CASSLPWTSGRADGFQETQYF
cdr3_nt: TGTGCCAGCAGCCTTCCCTGGACTAGCGGGAGGGCCGACGGTTTCCAAGAGACCCAGTACTTC
v_call: TRBV11-1
j_call: TRBJ2-5
d_call: TRBD2
cdr3_length: 21
clone_size: few

cdr3_aa: CASSLATGGHEQYF
cdr3_nt: TGCGCCAGCAGCTTGGCGACAGGGGGCCACGAGCAGTACTTC
v_call: TRBV5-1
j_call: TRBJ2-7
d_call: TRBD1
cdr3_length: 14
clone_size: -

cdr3_aa: CASSLQGGGIANTEAFF
cdr3_nt: TGTGCCAGCAGCCTTCAGGGCGGGGGCATCGCCAACACTGAAGCTTTCTTT
v_call: TRBV4-2
j_call: TRBJ1-1
d_call: -
cdr3_length: 17
clone_size: -

cdr3_aa: CASSQEIGPRGVQETQYF
cdr3_nt: TGCGCCAGCAGCCAAGAAATTGGACCCAGGGGAGTCCAAGAGACCCAGTACTTC
v_call: TRBV4-1
j_call: TRBJ2-5
d_call: -
cdr3_length: 18
clone_size: few

cdr3_aa: CSARDTGRIYNEQFF
cdr3_nt: TGCAGTGCTAGAGATACAGGGCGAATTTACAATGAGCAGTTCTTC
v_call: TRBV20-1
j_call: TRBJ2-1
d_call: -
cdr3_length: 15
clone_size: -

cdr3_aa: CSASTTGFQPQHF
cdr3_nt: TGCAGTGCTAGTACGACAGGGTTTCAGCCCCAGCATTTT
v_call: TRBV20-1
j_call: TRBJ1-5
d_call: TRBD1
cdr3_length: 13
clone_size: few

cdr3_aa: CATSKLAGVSRNEQFF
cdr3_nt: TGTGCCACCAGCAAACTAGCGGGAGTCTCCCGCAATGAGCAGTTCTTC
v_call: TRBV24-1
j_call: TRBJ2-1
d_call: TRBD2
cdr3_length: 16
clone_size: -

cdr3_aa: CASSRGRPPETQYF
cdr3_nt: TGTGCCAGTAGTAGGGGCAGGCCCCCAGAGACCCAGTACTTC
v_call: TRBV12-3/TRBV12-4
j_call: TRBJ2-5
d_call: -
cdr3_length: 14
clone_size: few

cdr3_aa: CASNAGGHAYNEQFF
cdr3_nt: TGCGCCAGCAACGCCGGGGGCCATGCCTACAATGAGCAGTTCTTC
v_call: TRBV5-1
j_call: TRBJ2-1
d_call: -
cdr3_length: 15
clone_size: few

cdr3_aa: CASIKGEGGTEAFF
cdr3_nt: TGCGCCAGCATTAAAGGGGAGGGAGGAACTGAAGCTTTCTTT
v_call: TRBV10-1
j_call: TRBJ1-1
d_call: -
cdr3_length: 14
clone_size: -

cdr3_aa: CASSLITFYNEQFF
cdr3_nt: TGTGCCAGCAGTTTAATCACCTTTTACAATGAGCAGTTCTTC
v_call: TRBV12-3/TRBV12-4
j_call: TRBJ2-1
d_call: -
cdr3_length: 14
clone_size: -

cdr3_aa: CASSRQQGAREQYF
cdr3_nt: TGTGCCAGCAGCCGACAACAGGGGGCACGGGAGCAGTACTTC
v_call: TRBV14
j_call: TRBJ2-4
d_call: TRBD1
cdr3_length: 14
clone_size: -

cdr3_aa: CASSQRGGRSSTDTQYF
cdr3_nt: TGTGCCAGCAGTCAACGTGGGGGTCGATCTAGCACAGATACGCAGTATTTT
v_call: TRBV14
j_call: TRBJ2-3
d_call: -
cdr3_length: 17
clone_size: -

cdr3_aa: CASSLRGPSTDTQYF
cdr3_nt: TGTGCCAGCAGTTTGCGCGGACCTAGCACAGATACGCAGTATTTT
v_call: TRBV2
j_call: TRBJ2-3
d_call: -
cdr3_length: 15
clone_size: -

cdr3_aa: CASSAPDRADYEQYF
cdr3_nt: TGTGCCAGCAGTGCCCCAGACAGGGCGGACTACGAGCAGTACTTC
v_call: TRBV2
j_call: TRBJ2-7
d_call: TRBD1
cdr3_length: 15
clone_size: few

cdr3_aa: CASSSISGGATSTDTQYF
cdr3_nt: TGTGCCAGCAGTTCCATTTCAGGGGGCGCAACCAGCACAGATACGCAGTATTTT
v_call: TRBV27
j_call: TRBJ2-3
d_call: TRBD1
cdr3_length: 18
clone_size: -

cdr3_aa: CASRPDRGAGYTF
cdr3_nt: TGTGCCAGCAGACCGGACAGGGGGGCGGGCTACACCTTC
v_call: TRBV27
j_call: TRBJ1-2
d_call: TRBD1
cdr3_length: 13
clone_size: -

cdr3_aa: CSAQAGSYNEQFF
cdr3_nt: TGCAGTGCTCAAGCGGGCTCCTACAATGAGCAGTTCTTC
v_call: TRBV20-1
j_call: TRBJ2-1
d_call: -
cdr3_length: 13
clone_size: few

cdr3_aa: CASSKNQGEQFF
cdr3_nt: TGTGCCAGCAGCAAAAACCAGGGTGAGCAGTTCTTC
v_call: TRBV21-1
j_call: TRBJ2-1
d_call: -
cdr3_length: 12
clone_size: -

cdr3_aa: CASSLDWQDTYQETQYF
cdr3_nt: TGTGCCAGCAGCTTAGATTGGCAGGATACCTACCAAGAGACCCAGTACTTC
v_call: TRBV7-9
j_call: TRBJ2-5
d_call: -
cdr3_length: 17
clone_size: few

cdr3_aa: CASSLGRRGDNEQFF
cdr3_nt: TGTGCCAGCAGCCTGGGCAGGCGGGGTGACAATGAGCAGTTCTTC
v_call: TRBV11-2
j_call: TRBJ2-1
d_call: -
cdr3_length: 15
clone_size: -

cdr3_aa: CASSLGANVIYGYTF
cdr3_nt: TGTGCCAGCAGCTTAGGCGCGAACGTCATCTATGGCTACACCTTC
v_call: TRBV7-9
j_call: TRBJ1-2
d_call: -
cdr3_length: 15
clone_size: few

cdr3_aa: CASSLRQGLGEQFF
cdr3_nt: TGTGCCAGCAGCTTACGACAGGGGCTGGGAGAGCAGTTCTTC
v_call: TRBV7-2
j_call: TRBJ2-1
d_call: TRBD1
cdr3_length: 14
clone_size: many

cdr3_aa: CASSQRTSGSAYNEQFF
cdr3_nt: TGCGCCAGCAGCCAGAGGACTAGCGGGAGTGCCTACAATGAGCAGTTCTTC
v_call: TRBV4-1
j_call: TRBJ2-1
d_call: TRBD2
cdr3_length: 17
clone_size: -

cdr3_aa: CSATPLAGGLDTQYF
cdr3_nt: TGCAGTGCTACGCCTCTAGCGGGAGGACTGGATACGCAGTATTTT
v_call: TRBV20-1
j_call: TRBJ2-3
d_call: TRBD2
cdr3_length: 15
clone_size: few

cdr3_aa: CSARDPGQGASRQFF
cdr3_nt: TGCAGTGCTAGAGATCCGGGACAGGGGGCCTCGAGGCAGTTCTTC
v_call: TRBV20-1
j_call: TRBJ2-1
d_call: TRBD1
cdr3_length: 15
clone_size: -

cdr3_aa: CASSPKGDRASSYNEQFF
cdr3_nt: TGTGCCAGCAGCCCCAAGGGAGACAGGGCAAGCTCCTACAATGAGCAGTTCTTC
v_call: TRBV7-9
j_call: TRBJ2-1
d_call: TRBD1
cdr3_length: 18
clone_size: few

cdr3_aa: CSANGLAGGSYNEQFF
cdr3_nt: TGCAGTGCAAACGGTCTAGCGGGAGGCTCCTACAATGAGCAGTTCTTC
v_call: TRBV20-1
j_call: TRBJ2-1
d_call: TRBD2
cdr3_length: 16
clone_size: -

cdr3_aa: CATSDLAGGPGEQYF
cdr3_nt: TGTGCCACCAGTGATTTAGCGGGAGGGCCGGGAGAGCAGTACTTC
v_call: TRBV24-1
j_call: TRBJ2-7
d_call: TRBD2
cdr3_length: 15
clone_size: -

cdr3_aa: CASSRDTSLYEQYF
cdr3_nt: TGTGCCAGTAGCCGGGACACCTCTCTCTACGAGCAGTACTTC
v_call: TRBV19
j_call: TRBJ2-7
d_call: -
cdr3_length: 14
clone_size: -

cdr3_aa: CASSPGTVQETQYF
cdr3_nt: TGTGCCAGCAGCCCCGGGACAGTCCAAGAGACCCAGTACTTC
v_call: TRBV28
j_call: TRBJ2-5
d_call: TRBD1
cdr3_length: 14
clone_size: many

cdr3_aa: CSVDNRAGEQYF
cdr3_nt: TGCAGCGTTGATAATAGGGCGGGCGAGCAGTACTTC
v_call: TRBV29-1
j_call: TRBJ2-7
d_call: -
cdr3_length: 12
clone_size: -

cdr3_aa: CATSDTGQGQETQYF
cdr3_nt: TGTGCCACCAGTGATACGGGGCAGGGCCAAGAGACCCAGTACTTC
v_call: TRBV24-1
j_call: TRBJ2-5
d_call: -
cdr3_length: 15
clone_size: once

cdr3_aa: CASSVGQLAGYTF
cdr3_nt: TGTGCCAGCAGCGTGGGACAGTTAGCCGGCTACACCTTC
v_call: TRBV5-5
j_call: TRBJ1-2
d_call: TRBD1
cdr3_length: 13
clone_size: few

cdr3_aa: CASRGRFGNTMNTEAFF
cdr3_nt: TGTGCCAGCAGGGGGCGGTTCGGGAACACAATGAACACTGAAGCTTTCTTT
v_call: TRBV7-2
j_call: TRBJ1-1
d_call: -
cdr3_length: 17
clone_size: -

cdr3_aa: CASSPLAGRHTQYF
cdr3_nt: TGTGCCAGCAGCCCACTAGCGGGGAGGCATACGCAGTATTTT
v_call: TRBV12-3/TRBV12-4
j_call: TRBJ2-3
d_call: TRBD2
cdr3_length: 14
clone_size: -

cdr3_aa: CASSSRQGSYDEQFF
cdr3_nt: TGTGCCAGCAGTTCCCGACAGGGCTCCTACGATGAGCAGTTCTTC
v_call: TRBV27
j_call: TRBJ2-1
d_call: TRBD1
cdr3_length: 15
clone_size: -

cdr3_aa: CSAAFNEQFF
cdr3_nt: TGCAGCGCAGCTTTCAATGAGCAGTTCTTC
v_call: TRBV29-1
j_call: TRBJ2-1
d_call: -
cdr3_length: 10
clone_size: -

cdr3_aa: CSVEGGLGTEAFF
cdr3_nt: TGCAGCGTTGAAGGAGGCCTAGGCACTGAAGCTTTCTTT
v_call: TRBV29-1
j_call: TRBJ1-1
d_call: -
cdr3_length: 13
clone_size: once

cdr3_aa: CSARTSGFGSDEQFF
cdr3_nt: TGCAGCGCTAGGACTAGCGGGTTCGGCTCGGATGAGCAGTTCTTC
v_call: TRBV29-1
j_call: TRBJ2-1
d_call: TRBD2
cdr3_length: 15
clone_size: -

cdr3_aa: CASSFEGSGELFF
cdr3_nt: TGTGCCAGCAGCTTCGAAGGGTCCGGGGAGCTGTTTTTT
v_call: TRBV7-6
j_call: TRBJ2-2
d_call: -
cdr3_length: 13
clone_size: -

cdr3_aa: CAGSYSSDEQFF
cdr3_nt: TGTGCCGGCAGTTACTCCTCGGATGAGCAGTTCTTC
v_call: TRBV6-6
j_call: TRBJ2-1
d_call: -
cdr3_length: 12
clone_size: -

cdr3_aa: CSARPTREPGNEQFF
cdr3_nt: TGCAGTGCTAGGCCCACGCGGGAGCCTGGGAATGAGCAGTTCTTC
v_call: TRBV20-1
j_call: TRBJ2-1
d_call: TRBD2
cdr3_length: 15
clone_size: -

cdr3_aa: CASSLTGESYEQYF
cdr3_nt: TGTGCCAGCAGTTTAACAGGGGAATCCTACGAGCAGTACTTC
v_call: TRBV28
j_call: TRBJ2-7
d_call: TRBD1
cdr3_length: 14
clone_size: few

cdr3_aa: CASSTRWTGNYEQYF
cdr3_nt: TGTGCCAGCAGCACCCGCTGGACAGGGAACTACGAGCAGTACTTC
v_call: TRBV21-1
j_call: TRBJ2-7
d_call: -
cdr3_length: 15
clone_size: -

cdr3_aa: CASSHRTRLDGNQPQHF
cdr3_nt: TGTGCCAGCAGTCACCGAACAAGACTGGATGGCAATCAGCCCCAGCATTTT
v_call: TRBV27
j_call: TRBJ1-5
d_call: -
cdr3_length: 17
clone_size: -

cdr3_aa: CSAKGYSYNSPLHF
cdr3_nt: TGCAGTGCTAAAGGGTACTCCTATAATTCACCCCTCCACTTT
v_call: TRBV20-1
j_call: TRBJ1-6
d_call: -
cdr3_length: 14
clone_size: -

cdr3_aa: CATSRDGGVGADTQYF
cdr3_nt: TGTGCCACCAGCAGAGACGGGGGTGTCGGCGCAGATACGCAGTATTTT
v_call: TRBV15
j_call: TRBJ2-3
d_call: -
cdr3_length: 16
clone_size: -

cdr3_aa: CASSLEAGQPNTEAFF
cdr3_nt: TGCGCCAGCAGCTTGGAAGCGGGACAGCCTAACACTGAAGCTTTCTTT
v_call: TRBV5-1
j_call: TRBJ1-1
d_call: TRBD1
cdr3_length: 16
clone_size: -

cdr3_aa: CASSPASGRAFTDTQYF
cdr3_nt: TGTGCCAGCAGCCCCGCTAGCGGGAGGGCCTTCACAGATACGCAGTATTTT
v_call: TRBV7-8
j_call: TRBJ2-3
d_call: TRBD2
cdr3_length: 17
clone_size: few